This TCR beta chain emerged from a study of blood T cell repertoires in COVID-19. About the study: The United States, Italy and Spain supplied acute and convalescent COVID-19 samples. T cells, B-cell-depleted T cells, or PBMCs provided the cDNA or gDNA that served as material.

As originally analysed: Researchers report that nucleated cell counts were estimated from reference gene primer amplification. Only in-frame clones appear in the TCRdb table, and some are missing; sequencing was by immunoSEQ multiplex PCR. Clone size and V and J calls were adopted from that table, with D and trimming inferred from the DNA. The data show 30,000 to 35,000 clones, roughly 89% seen once. CDR1 and CDR2 (germline): SGHRS, YFSETQ. CDR3 length: 15 residues. V shed 4 bases and J shed 11 bases, with 24 bases lying between them. The source of this sequence is an elderly man with acute or convalescent COVID-19. Material for sequencing was peripheral blood. The chain has TRBV5-1 and TRBJ1-1; the D is unclear. The CDR3 region is CASSPEGSEASNAFF. DNA of the CDR3: TGCGCCAGCAGCCCCGAGGGATCGGAGGCCAGTAACGCTTTCTTT.